This T cell receptor beta chain was sequenced during a study of blood T cell repertoires in COVID-19. Study in general: COVID-19 samples from acute and convalescent phases originated in the United States, Italy and Spain. In each case, the material was cDNA or gDNA derived from T cells, B-cell-depleted T cells, or PBMCs.

Authors' methods: From reference gene primer amplification, estimates of nucleated cell counts were derived. Method: immunoSEQ multiplex PCR; TCRdb's copy keeps in-frame clones and lacks some. V, J and clone size derive from that table, while D and trimming were established from the DNA sequence. The sample shows about 250,000 clones, about nine tenths of them seen only once. From germline, CDR1 is MNHEY and CDR2 SVGAGI. This CDR3 has 15 amino acids. Trimming cost V 6 bases and J 6 bases, with 20 bases left between them. This clone was found once. The sequencing sample was made of peripheral blood. The gene calls are TRBV6-5 and TRBJ1-1; possible D gene TRBD1, 5 bases. This clonotype originated in an older woman who had recovered from COVID-19. The CDR3: CASSPGGVEYPEAFF. The DNA for the CDR3 is TGTGCCAGCAGCCCAGGAGGGGTGGAGTATCCTGAAGCTTTCTTT.